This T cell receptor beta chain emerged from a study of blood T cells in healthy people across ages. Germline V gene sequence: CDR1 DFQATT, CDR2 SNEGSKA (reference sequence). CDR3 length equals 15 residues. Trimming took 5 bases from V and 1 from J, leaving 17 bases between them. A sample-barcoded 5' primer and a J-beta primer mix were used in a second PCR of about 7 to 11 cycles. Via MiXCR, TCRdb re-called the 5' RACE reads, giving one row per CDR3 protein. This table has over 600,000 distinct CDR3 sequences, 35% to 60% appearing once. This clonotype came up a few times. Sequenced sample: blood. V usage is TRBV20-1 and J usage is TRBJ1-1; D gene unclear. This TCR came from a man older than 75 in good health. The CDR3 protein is CSAPEPVSRNTEAFF. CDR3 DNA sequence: TGCAGTGCTCCCGAACCAGTGAGTCGGAACACTGAAGCTTTCTTT.